Following are 22 T cell receptor beta chains from one sample sequenced in a study of T cells in lung cancer brain metastases. TCRdb's table, derived via immunoSEQ multiplex PCR, lists solely in-frame clones and lacks some. The data hold about 4,000 clones, with roughly 89% observed a single time. The specimen sequenced was tumor tissue from the primary lung tumor. Source of these receptors: a man in his sixties with non-small cell lung cancer.

This clone was detected a few times. The chain links TRBV15 to TRBJ1-2; the match to TRBD1 covers 9 bases. There are 15 residues in the CDR3. Germline values: CDR1 LNHNV, CDR2 YYDKDF (reference sequence). Losses at the gene ends were 0 bases for V and 4 bases for J; bases not matched to a gene: 3. CDR3 sequence: CATSREGDRVYGYTF. CDR3 in DNA: TGTGCCACCAGCAGAGAGGGGGACAGGGTCTATGGCTACACCTTC. Variable domain in full (rest from reference TRBV15 and TRBJ1-2): DAMVIQNPRYQVTQFGKPVTLSCSQTLNHNVMYWYQQKSSQAPKLLFHYYDKDFNNEADTPDNFQSRRPNTSFCFLDIRSPGLGDTAMYLCATSREGDRVYGYTFGSGTRLTVV.

CDR3: CASSLTAAGGLSYEQYF. The CDR3 DNA is TGTGCCAGCAGCTTGACGGCCGCGGGAGGCCTCTCCTACGAGCAGTACTTC. This chain uses TRBV27 with TRBJ2-7; 8 bases fit TRBD2. CDR1 MNHEY and CDR2 SMNVEV come from the germline V gene (reference sequence). The CDR3 extends over 17 amino acids. After removal of 6 bases from V and 0 bases from J, the junction contained 13 bases not matched to a gene.

The chain couples TRBV7-8 to TRBJ2-1; D is uncertain. Germline lookup yields CDR1 SGHVS and CDR2 FQNEAQ. The CDR3 is 13 amino acids. V dropped 1 base and J dropped 12 bases, with 13 bases sitting between them. The CDR3 sequence is CASSLGPHKGQFF. Written as DNA, the CDR3 is TGTGCCAGCAGCTTAGGACCCCACAAGGGGCAGTTCTTC.

This clone occurred once. The chain couples TRBV4-2 to TRBJ2-7, with D maybe TRBD2 (5 bases). The germline V gene has CDR1 LGHNA and CDR2 YNFKEQ. The CDR3 consists of 17 residues. Trimming took off 4 bases at V and 0 bases at J, with 19 bases between the two ends. This CDR3 reads CASSPEWTGINSYEQYF. In nucleotides, the CDR3 is TGTGCCAGCAGCCCGGAATGGACGGGGATAAACTCCTACGAGCAGTACTTC.

The chain joins TRBV9 to TRBJ1-2; 7 positions match TRBD1. The CDR3 extends over 13 amino acids. Germline V gene sequence: CDR1 SGDLS, CDR2 YYNGEE. J was trimmed by 7 bases and V by 0 bases; bases with no gene match: 3. CDR3 bases: TGTGCCAGCAGCGTAGAGGGGGCGGGTGGCTACACCTTC. Amino acids: CASSVEGAGGYTF. The variable domain in full, with the rest retrieved from reference TRBV9 and TRBJ1-2, is DSGVTQTPKHLITATGQRVTLRCSPRSGDLSVYWYQQSLDQGLQFLIQYYNGEERAKGNILERFSAQQFPDLHSELNLSSLELGDSALYFCASSVEGAGGYTFGSGTRLTVV.

V usage is TRBV30 and J usage is TRBJ1-4; 8 bases fit TRBD1. The CDR3 has 14 amino acids. The germline CDR1 and CDR2 sequences are GTSNPN and SVGIG (reference sequence). V was clipped by 3 bases and J by 3 bases; unmatched bases: 3. CDR3 residues: CAWSRGPANEKLFF. CDR3 DNA: TGTGCCTGGAGCAGGGGGCCGGCTAATGAAAAACTGTTTTTT. Full variable domain (remainder filled in from reference TRBV30 and TRBJ1-4): SQTIHQWPATLVQPVGSPLSLECTVEGTSNPNLYWYRQAAGRGLQLLFYSVGIGQISSEVPQNLSASRPQDRQFILSSKKLLLSDSGFYLCAWSRGPANEKLFFGSGTQLSVL.

With regard to this clone: The junction differs from germline at one of its ends, possibly a read error. This chain uses TRBV7-3 with TRBJ1-1; 7 nucleotides agree with TRBD1. The CDR3 runs to 14 residues. The germline CDR1 and CDR2 sequences are SGHTA and FQGTGA. In nucleotides, the CDR3 is TGTGTCAGCAGTCCGACAGGGCTCAGGACTGAAGCTTTCTTT. It codes for CVSSPTGLRTEAFF.

V gene TRBV5-1 combines with J gene TRBJ2-6; D remains unclear. CDR3 length: 14 amino acids. V dropped 6 bases and J dropped 0 bases, with 7 bases sitting between them. From germline, CDR1 is SGHRS and CDR2 YFSETQ. CDR3 sequence (DNA): TGCGCCAGCAAGGAAATCTCTGGGGCCAACGTCCTGACTTTC. Translated, it gives CASKEISGANVLTF.

The chain is built from TRBV19 and TRBJ1-1; possibly TRBD1 for D (5 bases). Germline V lookup: CDR1 LNHDA, CDR2 SQIVND (reference sequence). Trimming left V 0 bases short and J 8 bases short, with 10 bases between. The CDR3 sequence is 13 residues long. The CDR3 region has the DNA TGTGCCAGTAGTATAGAGGGGCGAGGGGAAGCTTTCTTT. It translates to CASSIEGRGEAFF.

V is TRBV7-2 and J is TRBJ2-7; 9 nucleotides agree with TRBD2. Germline CDR1 and CDR2: SGHTA and FQGNSA. V dropped 1 base and J dropped 2; count of bases not matched to a gene: 6. The CDR3 spans 16 residues. The CDR3 loop reads CASSLGSGRVPYEQYF. The CDR3 DNA follows: TGTGCCAGCAGCTTAGGTAGCGGGAGAGTCCCCTACGAGCAGTACTTC.

This chain connects TRBV18 to TRBJ1-4; D is undetermined. CDR1 and CDR2 from the germline V gene are KGHSH and LQKENI. V lost 3 bases and J 6 bases, leaving 8 bases between the germline ends. CDR3 length equals 13 residues. CDR3 in amino acids: CASSPIGDEKLFF. In DNA form, the CDR3 reads TGTGCCAGCTCACCTATCGGGGATGAAAAACTGTTTTTT.

The chain couples TRBV7-9 to TRBJ1-2, with D unresolved. Trimming cost V 6 bases and J 5 bases, with 16 bases left between them. The CDR3 is 14 residues long. Germline CDR1 reads SEHNR; CDR2 reads FQNEAQ (reference sequence). The CDR3 spells CASRFPVAGYGYTF. CDR3 in DNA: TGTGCCAGCAGATTCCCTGTAGCGGGGTATGGCTACACCTTC.

V usage is TRBV18 and J usage is TRBJ2-5, with TRBD1 as a possible D gene (5 bases). Germline V gives CDR1 KGHSH, CDR2 LQKENI. This CDR3 spans 13 amino acids. V was cut by 3 bases and J by 4 bases, with 9 bases left in between. DNA of the CDR3: TGTGCCAGCTCACCGGACAAGCCAGAGACCCAGTACTTC. It specifies CASSPDKPETQYF. The whole variable domain, filled in from reference TRBV18 and TRBJ2-5, reads NAGVMQNPRHLVRRRGQEARLRCSPMKGHSHVYWYRQLPEEGLKFMVYLQKENIIDESGMPKERFSAEFPKEGPSILRIQQVVRGDSAAYFCASSPDKPETQYFGPGTRLLVL.

The genes are TRBV27 and TRBJ1-2; D is uncertain. Between the trimmed V and J ends, which lost 1 base and 0 bases, there was a span of 9 bases. The germline CDR1 and CDR2 sequences are MNHEY and SMNVEV (reference sequence). The CDR3 has 15 amino acids. The DNA for the CDR3 is TGTGCCAGCAGTTTATTAGCAGATCCTAACTATGGCTACACCTTC. Its protein is CASSLLADPNYGYTF.

J is TRBJ2-5 and V is TRBV6-5, with D perhaps TRBD1 (6 bases). Germline V CDR1 and CDR2: MNHEY, SVGAGI. The CDR3 covers 12 residues. Trimming removed 6 bases from V and 4 bases from J, with 9 bases in between. The CDR3 here is CASSWGRETQYF. The CDR3 DNA sequence: TGTGCCAGCAGCTGGGGGCGAGAGACCCAGTACTTC.

The CDR3 protein is CASSPRGRRQGNTEAFF. CDR3 sequence (DNA): TGTGCCAGCAGCCCACGAGGGAGGCGACAGGGGAACACTGAAGCTTTCTTT. The gene calls are TRBV11-3 and TRBJ1-1; 7 bases fit TRBD1. Trimming removed 5 bases from V and 1 base from J; junction bases left unmatched: 13. The CDR3 sequence is 17 residues long. Germline V CDR1 and CDR2: SGHNT, YENEEA.

This clone was counted a single time. The genes are TRBV7-8 and TRBJ2-5; 7 bases align to TRBD2. Germline trimming cut 2 bases from V and 1 base from J; bases unmatched to any gene: 4. The CDR3 loop spans 15 amino acids. Germline CDR1 and CDR2: SGHVS and FQNEAQ. For the CDR3, the DNA is TGTGCCAGCAGCTTATTTGCGGGGGTCCAAGAGACCCAGTACTTC. Its protein is CASSLFAGVQETQYF.

V usage is TRBV4-3 and J usage is TRBJ2-3; maybe TRBD2 (6 bases). Trimming took off 3 bases at V and 4 bases at J, with 17 bases between the two ends. This CDR3 spans 16 amino acids. CDR1 LGHNA and CDR2 YSLEER come from the germline V gene. The DNA for the CDR3 is TGCGCCAGCAGCCATTCGATGGGCGGGGACGCAGATACGCAGTATTTT. Amino acids: CASSHSMGGDADTQYF.

The V gene is TRBV19, the J gene TRBJ2-7, with D perhaps matching TRBD2 (6 bases). Germline CDR1 and CDR2: LNHDA and SQIVND (reference sequence). The CDR3 sequence is 17 residues long. V lost 5 bases and J 2 bases, leaving 22 bases between the germline ends. The CDR3: CASSRRDGSGRAYEQYF. CDR3 sequence (DNA): TGTGCCAGTAGTCGGCGGGATGGTTCCGGACGCGCCTACGAGCAGTACTTC.

The chain links TRBV7-3 to TRBJ2-3; D may be TRBD1 (6 bases). CDR1 and CDR2 (germline): SGHTA, FQGTGA. CDR3 size: 15 residues. V was clipped by 5 bases and J by 2 bases, with 14 bases between them. CDR3 in DNA: TGTGCCAGCAGCCAAACAGGGATCAACACAGATACGCAGTATTTT. It encodes CASSQTGINTDTQYF.

The chain joins TRBV5-1 to TRBJ1-1, with D perhaps matching TRBD1 (6 bases). The CDR3 has 14 residues. V was trimmed by 0 bases and J by 8 bases, leaving 14 bases between them. Per the germline V gene, CDR1 is SGHRS and CDR2 is YFSETQ. The CDR3 nucleotides read TGCGCCAGCAGCTTGGCTACAGGGACTCTCGAAGCTTTCTTT. Its protein product is CASSLATGTLEAFF.

V and J are TRBV7-2 and TRBJ1-1; 7 bases fit TRBD1. Germline assignment: CDR1 SGHTA and CDR2 FQGNSA. The trim removed 6 bases at V and 1 base at J, leaving 8 bases unmatched. The CDR3 contains 15 residues. CDR3: CASRYTGQSNTEAFF. CDR3 coding DNA: TGTGCCAGCAGATACACGGGACAGTCGAACACTGAAGCTTTCTTT. The entire variable domain, with the rest obtained from reference TRBV7-2 and TRBJ1-1, is as follows: GAGVSQSPSNKVTEKGKDVELRCDPISGHTALYWYRQSLGQGLEFLIYFQGNSAPDKSGLPSDRFSAERTGGSVSTLTIQRTQQEDSAVYLCASRYTGQSNTEAFFGQGTRLTVV.